Presented here are 8 T cell receptor beta chains from one specimen sequenced in a study of blood T cell repertoires in COVID-19. Repertoires were generated with immunoSEQ multiplex PCR, while TCRdb's copy carries only in-frame clones and drops some. Among some 80,000 clones listed, about four fifths were seen once. Input material: peripheral blood. The receptors here all came from a human donor in a cohort sampled during active COVID-19.

This clone was seen a few times. This chain links TRBV6-5 with TRBJ1-2; 9 nucleotides agree with TRBD1. Germline CDR1 reads MNHEY; CDR2 reads SVGAGI. The junction had 9 bases not matched to a gene; V was cut back by 8 bases and J by 5 bases. This CDR3 region has 14 residues. CDR3 amino acids: CASWDRAELYGYTF. The DNA for the CDR3 is TGTGCCAGCTGGGACAGGGCCGAGCTTTATGGCTACACCTTC.

The genes are TRBV9 and TRBJ2-7; no clear D. V was cut by 0 bases and J by 3 bases, with 7 bases left in between. The CDR3 is made up of 13 amino acids. Germline CDR1 is SGDLS and CDR2 is YYNGEE. The CDR3 spells CASSVGRNYEQYF. The CDR3 region has the DNA TGTGCCAGCAGCGTAGGGCGGAACTACGAGCAGTACTTC.

J is TRBJ1-2 and V is TRBV2; 8 nucleotides line up with TRBD1. Germline loops: CDR1 SNHLY, CDR2 FYNNEI. The CDR3 is 14 residues long. The J segment lost 3 bases and the V segment lost 5 bases, leaving 5 bases of the junction unmatched. In nucleotides, the CDR3 is TGTGCCAGCAGTTTTTCGACAGGGGACTATGGCTACACCTTC. Its protein is CASSFSTGDYGYTF.

The chain combines TRBV10-1 with TRBJ1-5; tentative D call: TRBD1 (5 bases). CDR3 length: 14 amino acids. Germline CDR1 WNHNN, CDR2 SYGVQD (reference sequence). Trimming removed 4 bases from V and 5 bases from J, with 12 bases in between. This CDR3 is CASSVRGFHQPQHF. The CDR3 DNA is TGCGCCAGCAGTGTCCGGGGGTTCCATCAGCCCCAGCATTTT.

V is TRBV6-6 and J is TRBJ2-3, with D possibly being TRBD2 (6 bases). Germline V gene data show CDR1 as MNHNY and CDR2 as SVGAGI (reference sequence). The germline V and J ends were trimmed by 5 bases and 2 bases, with 11 bases remaining between them. The CDR3 loop spans 14 amino acids. CDR3 sequence (DNA): TGTGCCAGCAGTCTCCCGGGGGACACAGATACGCAGTATTTT. This translates into CASSLPGDTDTQYF.

V and J are TRBV19 and TRBJ2-1, with unresolved D. This CDR3 region has 15 residues. Germline-derived CDR1 and CDR2 are LNHDA and SQIVND (reference sequence). The germline V and J ends were trimmed by 3 bases and 0 bases, with 9 bases remaining between them. The DNA of the CDR3 is TGTGCCAGTAGTATTCCCGATAGCTCCTACAATGAGCAGTTCTTC. Translating gives CASSIPDSSYNEQFF. Full variable domain (outside the CDR3, taken from reference TRBV19 and TRBJ2-1): DGGITQSPKYLFRKEGQNVTLSCEQNLNHDAMYWYRQDPGQGLRLIYYSQIVNDFQKGDIAEGYSVSREKKESFPLTVTSAQKNPTAFYLCASSIPDSSYNEQFFGPGTRLTVL.

The V gene is TRBV28, the J gene TRBJ2-2; 8 nucleotides match TRBD2. V lost 8 bases to trimming and J lost 0 bases; unmatched junction nucleotides: 11. Germline V gene sequence: CDR1 MDHEN, CDR2 SYDVKM. This CDR3 has 17 amino acids. The CDR3 nucleotides read TGTGCCAGCGCTAAAGCGGGGGCTACCGCGAACACCGGGGAGCTGTTTTTT. Amino acid sequence: CASAKAGATANTGELFF.

The V call is TRBV5-1, the J call TRBJ2-1; no clear D gene. Per germline, CDR1 SGHRS and CDR2 YFSETQ. V was pared by 0 bases and J by 4 bases, with 14 bases between. The CDR3 runs 16 residues. DNA of the CDR3: TGCGCCAGCAGCTTGGCCCAGGCCCGTCCTTACAATGAGCAGTTCTTC. Translation gives CASSLAQARPYNEQFF.